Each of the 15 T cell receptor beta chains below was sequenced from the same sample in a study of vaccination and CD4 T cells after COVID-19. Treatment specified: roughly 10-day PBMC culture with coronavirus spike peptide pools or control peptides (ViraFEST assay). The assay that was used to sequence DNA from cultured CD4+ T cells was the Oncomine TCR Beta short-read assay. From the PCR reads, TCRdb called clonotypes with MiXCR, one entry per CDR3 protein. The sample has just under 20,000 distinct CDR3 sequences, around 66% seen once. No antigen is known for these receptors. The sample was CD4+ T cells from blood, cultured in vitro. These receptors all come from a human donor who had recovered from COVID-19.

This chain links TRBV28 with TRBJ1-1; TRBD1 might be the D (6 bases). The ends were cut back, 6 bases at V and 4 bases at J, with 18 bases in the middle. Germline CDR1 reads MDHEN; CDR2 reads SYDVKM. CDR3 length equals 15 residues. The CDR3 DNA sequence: TGTGCCAGCAGCCACGCGGGGGGGGCGGGCACTGAAGCTTTCTTT. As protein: CASSHAGGAGTEAFF.

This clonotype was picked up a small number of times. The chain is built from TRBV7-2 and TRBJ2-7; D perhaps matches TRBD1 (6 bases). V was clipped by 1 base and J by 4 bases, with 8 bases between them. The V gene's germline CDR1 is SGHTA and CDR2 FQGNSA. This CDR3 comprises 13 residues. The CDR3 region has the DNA TGTGCCAGCAGCTTAGGGACAGTTTACGAGCAGTACTTC. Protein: CASSLGTVYEQYF.

CDR3 nucleotides: TGCGCCAGCAGCCAAGGAGGGCCCTCCTACAATGAGCAGTTCTTC. Protein sequence: CASSQGGPSYNEQFF. This chain links TRBV4-3 with TRBJ2-1; perhaps TRBD2 as D (5 bases). This CDR3 contains 15 residues. Germline lookup yields CDR1 LGHNA and CDR2 YSLEER. Trimming cost V 1 base and J 0 bases, with 7 bases left between them.

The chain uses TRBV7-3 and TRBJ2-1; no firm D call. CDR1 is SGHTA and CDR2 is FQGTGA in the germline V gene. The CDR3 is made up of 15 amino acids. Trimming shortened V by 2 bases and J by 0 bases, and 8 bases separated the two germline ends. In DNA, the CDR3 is TGTGCCAGCAGCTTATATAAGAGCTCCTACAATGAGCAGTTCTTC. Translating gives CASSLYKSSYNEQFF.

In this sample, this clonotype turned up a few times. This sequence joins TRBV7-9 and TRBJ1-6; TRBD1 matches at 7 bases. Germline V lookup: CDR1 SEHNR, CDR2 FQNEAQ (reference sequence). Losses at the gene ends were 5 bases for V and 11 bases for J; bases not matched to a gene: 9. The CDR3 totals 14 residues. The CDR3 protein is CASSAGTARPPLHF. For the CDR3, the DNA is TGTGCCAGCAGCGCGGGGACAGCTAGGCCACCCCTCCACTTT.

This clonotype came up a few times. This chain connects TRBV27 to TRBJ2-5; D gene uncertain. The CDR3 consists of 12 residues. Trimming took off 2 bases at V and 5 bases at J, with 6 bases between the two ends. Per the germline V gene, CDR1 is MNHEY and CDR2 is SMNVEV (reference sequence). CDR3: CASSLVGETQYF. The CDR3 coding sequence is TGTGCCAGCAGTTTAGTGGGGGAGACCCAGTACTTC.

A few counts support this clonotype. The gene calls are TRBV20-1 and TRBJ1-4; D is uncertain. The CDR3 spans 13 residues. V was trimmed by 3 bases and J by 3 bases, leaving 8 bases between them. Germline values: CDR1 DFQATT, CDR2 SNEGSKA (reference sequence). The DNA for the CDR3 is TGCAGTGCTAGGAGGGCGGCTAATGAAAAACTGTTTTTT. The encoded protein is CSARRAANEKLFF.

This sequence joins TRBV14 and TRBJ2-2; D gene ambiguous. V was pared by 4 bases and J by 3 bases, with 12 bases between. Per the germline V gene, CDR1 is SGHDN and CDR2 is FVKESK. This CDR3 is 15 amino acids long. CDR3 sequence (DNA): TGTGCCAGCAGCCGGGGTATCGTGGACACCGGGGAGCTGTTTTTT. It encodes CASSRGIVDTGELFF.

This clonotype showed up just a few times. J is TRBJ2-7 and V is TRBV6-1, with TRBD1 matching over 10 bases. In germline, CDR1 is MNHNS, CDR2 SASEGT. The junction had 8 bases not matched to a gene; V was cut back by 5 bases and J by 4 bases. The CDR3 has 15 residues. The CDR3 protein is CASSPRQGAGYEQYF. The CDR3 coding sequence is TGTGCCAGCAGTCCCCGACAGGGGGCAGGGTACGAGCAGTACTTC.

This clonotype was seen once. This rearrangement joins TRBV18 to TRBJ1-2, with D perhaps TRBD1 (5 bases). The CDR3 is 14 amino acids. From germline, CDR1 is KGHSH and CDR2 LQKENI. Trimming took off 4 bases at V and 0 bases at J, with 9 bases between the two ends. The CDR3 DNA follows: TGTGCCAGCTCACAGCGACAGACTAACTATGGCTACACCTTC. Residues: CASSQRQTNYGYTF.

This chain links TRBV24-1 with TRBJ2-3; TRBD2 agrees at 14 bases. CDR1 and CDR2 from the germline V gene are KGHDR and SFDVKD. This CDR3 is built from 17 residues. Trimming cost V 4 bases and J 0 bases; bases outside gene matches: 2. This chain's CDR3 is CATSERTSGRSTDTQYF. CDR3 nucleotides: TGTGCCACCAGTGAACGGACTAGCGGGAGGAGCACAGATACGCAGTATTTT.

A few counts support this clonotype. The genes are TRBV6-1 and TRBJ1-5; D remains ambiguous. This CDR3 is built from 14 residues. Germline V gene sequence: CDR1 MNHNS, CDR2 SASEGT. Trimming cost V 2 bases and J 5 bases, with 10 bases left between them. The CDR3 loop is CASSETYRDQPQHF. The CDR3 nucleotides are TGTGCCAGCAGTGAAACCTACCGCGATCAGCCCCAGCATTTT.

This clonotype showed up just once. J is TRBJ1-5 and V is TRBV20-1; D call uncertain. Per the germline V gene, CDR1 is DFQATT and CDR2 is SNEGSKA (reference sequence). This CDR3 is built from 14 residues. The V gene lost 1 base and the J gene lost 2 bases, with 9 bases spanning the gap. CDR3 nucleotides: TGCAGTGCTAGAGTTTCTAGAGGCAATCAGCCCCAGCATTTT. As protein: CSARVSRGNQPQHF.

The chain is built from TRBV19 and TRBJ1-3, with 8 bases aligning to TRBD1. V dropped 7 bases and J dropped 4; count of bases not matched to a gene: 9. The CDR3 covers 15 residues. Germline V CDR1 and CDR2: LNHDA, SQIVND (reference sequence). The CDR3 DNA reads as TGTGCCAGTACCCTGACAGGGGCCCCAGGAAACACCATATATTTT. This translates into CASTLTGAPGNTIYF. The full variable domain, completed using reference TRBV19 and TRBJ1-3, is DGGITQSPKYLFRKEGQNVTLSCEQNLNHDAMYWYRQDPGQGLRLIYYSQIVNDFQKGDIAEGYSVSREKKESFPLTVTSAQKNPTAFYLCASTLTGAPGNTIYFGEGSWLTVV.

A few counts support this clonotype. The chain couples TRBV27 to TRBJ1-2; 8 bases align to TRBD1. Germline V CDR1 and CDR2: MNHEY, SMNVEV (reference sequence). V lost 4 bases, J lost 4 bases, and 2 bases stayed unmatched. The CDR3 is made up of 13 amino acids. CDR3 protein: CASSWDRTYGYTF. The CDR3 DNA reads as TGTGCCAGCAGTTGGGACAGGACCTATGGCTACACCTTC.